These 32 T cell receptor beta chains were all obtained from the same sample, sequenced in a study of post-analysis software for immune sequencing data. Study findings and constraints: Patients carried four or five TRBV segments more frequently than controls did, and TRBV5-6, TRBV5-1 and TRBV20-1 were among them.

The antigens of these receptors remain unknown. Unique molecular identifiers were present in the TCR beta cDNA libraries. TCRdb independently ran MiXCR on the PCR reads; one entry per CDR3 protein. The data contain about 820,000 distinct CDR3 sequences, approximately 57% of them seen just once; the ten biggest clones take up roughly 4.4%. The sequencing sample was made of blood. These receptors were taken from a girl under 18 with multiple sclerosis.

V gene TRBV7-2 combines with J gene TRBJ2-7; 14 nucleotides agree with TRBD2. V shed 5 bases and J 3 bases; nucleotides not matched to a gene: 15. The CDR3 contains 19 residues. Per the germline V gene, CDR1 is SGHTA and CDR2 is FQGNSA. CDR3 nucleotide sequence: TGTGCCAGCAGCCCATTAGGGACTAGCGGGGGCCCTTTTCTCTACGAGCAGTACTTC. Translation: CASSPLGTSGGPFLYEQYF.

Comment on this clonotype: A junction end diverges from the germline sequence, so it may reflect a read error. J is TRBJ2-7 and V is TRBV29-1; 7 bases agree with TRBD1. Germline V CDR1 and CDR2: SQVTM, ANQGSEA. The CDR3 runs 13 residues. In nucleotides, the CDR3 is TGCAGCGTTGAGGTGACAGGGAACTACGGGCAGTACTTC. Translation: CSVEVTGNYGQYF.

The chain employs TRBV30 and TRBJ2-1; no clear D. The germline V gene encodes CDR1 GTSNPN and CDR2 SVGIG (reference sequence). V was cut by 8 bases and J by 0 bases, with 14 bases left in between. There are 14 residues in the CDR3. CDR3 loop: CAGSNGASYNEQFF. In DNA form, the CDR3 reads TGTGCCGGGTCTAATGGAGCCTCCTACAATGAGCAGTTCTTC.

The rearrangement links TRBV10-3 to TRBJ2-1; a weak D match, TRBD1 (6 bases). The CDR3 extends over 16 amino acids. Trimming left V 0 bases short and J 3 bases short, with 12 bases between. The V gene's germline CDR1 is ENHRY and CDR2 SYGVKD. The CDR3, as DNA: TGTGCCATCAGTGAGTCGCGGCAGGGGCTCTACAATGAGCAGTTCTTC. Translating gives CAISESRQGLYNEQFF.

The chain combines TRBV28 with TRBJ1-2; D unclear. From germline, CDR1 is MDHEN and CDR2 SYDVKM. With 3 bases removed from V and 3 bases from J, the gap between germline ends came to 8 bases. The CDR3 consists of 13 residues. CDR3 loop: CASSFQIHYGYTF. The CDR3 nucleotides are TGTGCCAGCAGTTTTCAGATCCACTATGGCTACACCTTC.

The rearrangement joins TRBV11-2 to TRBJ2-5; 9 nucleotides match TRBD2. The V gene's germline CDR1 is SGHAT and CDR2 FQNNGV. CDR3 size: 15 residues. The ends lost 3 bases at V and 5 bases at J; junction bases unmatched: 7. CDR3 amino acids: CASSFVLAGMETQYF. The CDR3 DNA follows: TGTGCCAGCAGCTTCGTTCTAGCGGGGATGGAGACCCAGTACTTC. The entire variable domain, with the rest obtained from reference TRBV11-2 and TRBJ2-5, is as follows: EAGVAQSPRYKIIEKRQSVAFWCNPISGHATLYWYQQILGQGPKLLIQFQNNGVVDDSQLPKDRFSAERLKGVDSTLKIQPAKLEDSAVYLCASSFVLAGMETQYFGPGTRLLVL.

The chain carries TRBV12-3 or TRBV12-4 and TRBJ1-2; 7 nucleotides agree with TRBD1. CDR3 length: 13 residues. V was pared by 3 bases and J by 10 bases, with 8 bases of the junction left unmatched. In DNA form, the CDR3 reads TGTGCCAGCAGTTTTCAGGGGACAGCCTTCTACACCTTC. Translated: CASSFQGTAFYTF.

This clonotype was found a few times. One junction end disagrees with the germline gene, perhaps due to a read error. The chain is built from TRBV6-1 and TRBJ2-1, with 12 bases matching TRBD2. Germline CDR1 and CDR2: MNHNS and SASEGT. The CDR3 extends over 19 amino acids. Here the CDR3 DNA reads TGTACCAGCAGCGACCTAACCGGGACTAGCGGGTCATCCGGCAATGAGCAGTTCTTC. Amino acid sequence: CTSSDLTGTSGSSGNEQFF.

The chain links TRBV29-1 to TRBJ2-4; no firm D call. The J call is in doubt because the DNA end fits TRBJ2-5 better. Germline V lookup: CDR1 SQVTM, CDR2 ANQGSEA. The CDR3 totals 12 residues. The chain's CDR3 is CSVDDEDPTQYF. The CDR3 coding sequence is TGCAGCGTTGACGATGAGGACCCGACCCAGTACTTC.

This clonotype came up a few times. One end of the junction does not line up with germline, which may come from a read error. The chain is built from TRBV7-7 and TRBJ2-1, with D possibly being TRBD1 (6 bases). Germline V lookup: CDR1 SSHAT, CDR2 FNYEAQ (reference sequence). This CDR3 is 15 amino acids long. The CDR3 nucleotides are TGTGCTAGCAGCCCCTCCCCGGGCAGGGGATATGAGCAGTTCTTC. Encoded protein: CASSPSPGRGYEQFF.

This chain uses TRBV29-1 with TRBJ2-1; D is undetermined. The CDR3 has 12 residues. Germline CDR1 SQVTM, CDR2 ANQGSEA. Trimming took off 7 bases at V and 2 bases at J, with 9 bases between the two ends. For the CDR3, the DNA is TGCAGCGGTGATTTGGCCTACAATGAGCAGTTCTTC. Protein product: CSGDLAYNEQFF.

This clonotype was counted only a few times. The chain has TRBV15 and TRBJ2-7; D may be TRBD1 (6 bases). Between the trimmed V and J ends, which lost 0 bases and 2 bases, there was a span of 14 bases. The CDR3 runs to 16 residues. Looked up from germline, CDR1 is LNHNV and CDR2 is YYDKDF (reference sequence). CDR3 DNA: TGTGCCACCAGCAGAGACATCGACAGGTTACCCTACGAGCAGTACTTC. This gives the protein CATSRDIDRLPYEQYF.

J is TRBJ2-7 and V is TRBV9, with D unresolved. Germline V CDR1 and CDR2: SGDLS, YYNGEE. V lost 0 bases to trimming and J lost 7 bases, with 17 bases between them. The CDR3 spans 15 residues. CDR3 loop: CASSVGPASSEEQYF. CDR3 nucleotide sequence: TGTGCCAGCAGCGTAGGCCCAGCCTCTAGTGAGGAGCAGTACTTC.

J is TRBJ2-4 and V is TRBV12-5, with TRBD2 matching 8 bases. The length of the CDR3 is 14 residues. V lost 6 bases and J lost 7; bases outside the gene matches: 8. Germline V CDR1 and CDR2: LGHNT, FRNRAP. CDR3 amino acids: CASGATSDWNIQYF. In DNA form, the CDR3 reads TGTGCTAGTGGGGCGACTAGCGATTGGAACATTCAGTACTTC.

This rearrangement joins TRBV3-1 to TRBJ2-7, with TRBD2 matching over 11 bases. Trimming at V came to 2 bases and at J to 2 bases, leaving 5 bases not matched to a gene. The CDR3 is made up of 16 amino acids. Germline values: CDR1 LGHDT, CDR2 YNNKEL (reference sequence). This chain's CDR3 is CASSQPTSGGPYEQYF. Here the CDR3 DNA reads TGTGCCAGCAGCCAACCCACTAGCGGGGGCCCCTACGAGCAGTACTTC.

This clonotype was counted between two and nine times. The chain links TRBV12-3 or TRBV12-4 to TRBJ2-3; weak D call: TRBD2 (5 bases). V was pared by 3 bases and J by 2 bases, with 12 bases between. There are 15 residues in the CDR3. As DNA, the CDR3 is TGTGCCAGCAGTTTGCTAGCTTCCGCCACAGATACGCAGTATTTT. Amino acid sequence: CASSLLASATDTQYF.

V gene TRBV6-6 combines with J gene TRBJ2-1, with D unresolved. The CDR3 covers 15 residues. Trimming removed 6 bases at V and 4 bases at J, with 16 bases between. Per the germline V gene, CDR1 is MNHNY and CDR2 is SVGAGI (reference sequence). This CDR3 reads CASRSTDGRYNEQFF. In nucleotides, the CDR3 is TGTGCCAGCAGATCAACCGACGGACGGTACAATGAGCAGTTCTTC.

The rearrangement uses TRBV28 and TRBJ1-2; no firm D call. The ends were cut back, 8 bases at V and 5 bases at J, with 6 bases in the middle. The length of the CDR3 is 10 residues. The germline CDR1 and CDR2 sequences are MDHEN and SYDVKM. The CDR3 loop reads CASRSYGYTF. Here the CDR3 DNA reads TGTGCCAGCCGGAGTTATGGCTACACCTTC.

V and J are TRBV4-1 and TRBJ2-4, with D unresolved. From germline, CDR1 is MGHRA and CDR2 YSYEKL. This CDR3 is 21 amino acids long. The V and J ends lost 0 bases and 2 bases respectively, with 26 bases between them. The CDR3 protein is CASSQDLFASEKKISKNIQYF. CDR3 nucleotide sequence: TGCGCCAGCAGCCAAGATCTTTTTGCGTCAGAGAAGAAAATCTCCAAAAACATTCAGTACTTC.

This clonotype was counted a single time. The chain is built from TRBV6-1 and TRBJ2-1, with 8 bases lining up with TRBD1. Germline CDR1 is MNHNS and CDR2 is SASEGT. After removal of 10 bases from V and 8 bases from J, the junction contained 13 bases not matched to a gene. The CDR3 runs to 14 residues. CDR3 nucleotide sequence: TGTGCCATCCTAAGGGGCCAGGGGGCCGATGAGCAGTTCTTC. Amino acids: CAILRGQGADEQFF.

This clonotype was recorded a few times. The V gene is TRBV24-1, the J gene TRBJ2-3; D is undetermined. The V end lost 3 bases, the J end lost 2 bases, and 5 bases lay between the germline ends. CDR1 is KGHDR and CDR2 is SFDVKD in the germline V gene. CDR3 length: 13 residues. CDR3 DNA: TGTGCCACCAGTGATACAAACACAGATACGCAGTATTTT. Protein: CATSDTNTDTQYF.

The chain combines TRBV5-5 with TRBJ2-7; D possibly corresponds to TRBD2 (7 bases). V lost 2 bases to trimming and J lost 2 bases, with 14 bases between them. The CDR3 loop spans 15 amino acids. CDR1 is SGHKS and CDR2 is YYEKEE in the germline V gene (reference sequence). Here the CDR3 reads CASSFGGPDTYEQYF. CDR3 in DNA: TGTGCCAGCAGCTTCGGGGGGCCAGATACCTACGAGCAGTACTTC.

The chain combines TRBV20-1 with TRBJ1-2; no reliable D call. CDR1 is DFQATT and CDR2 is SNEGSKA in the germline V gene (reference sequence). The CDR3 is 13 residues long. Trimming took off 0 bases at V and 6 bases at J, with 11 bases between the two ends. The CDR3 sequence: CSARERSRDGYTF. As DNA, the CDR3 is TGCAGTGCTAGAGAAAGGTCGAGGGATGGCTACACCTTC.

This chain joins TRBV7-9 and TRBJ2-7; possible D gene TRBD1, 6 bases. The length of the CDR3 is 15 residues. The V gene lost 2 bases and the J gene lost 5 bases, with 16 bases spanning the gap. Per the germline V gene, CDR1 is SEHNR and CDR2 is FQNEAQ (reference sequence). The CDR3 DNA reads TGTGCCAGCAGCTTACGTCAGGGGAACGTAGACGAGCAGTACTTC. Translating gives CASSLRQGNVDEQYF.

About this clonotype: A junction end diverges from the germline sequence, so it may reflect a read error. The chain is built from TRBV29-1 and TRBJ1-1, with D perhaps TRBD1 (6 bases). The CDR3 covers 16 residues. The V gene's germline CDR1 is SQVTM and CDR2 ANQGSEA. The CDR3 DNA reads TGCAGCGTTGAAGTTCATGGGGGCCCACTGAACACTGAGGCTTTCTTT. It encodes CSVEVHGGPLNTEAFF.

The gene calls are TRBV19 and TRBJ2-7, with D possibly being TRBD1 (6 bases). The CDR3 covers 19 residues. Trimming cost V 2 bases and J 2 bases, with 25 bases left between them. CDR1 and CDR2 from the germline V gene are LNHDA and SQIVND (reference sequence). For the CDR3, the DNA is TGTGCCAGTAGTATAATCGGACGACAGGATGCAAAACTAACCTACGAGCAGTACTTC. This codes for CASSIIGRQDAKLTYEQYF.

This clonotype appeared a few times. The chain couples TRBV20-1 to TRBJ1-1, with D unresolved. From germline, CDR1 is DFQATT and CDR2 SNEGSKA (reference sequence). The CDR3 sequence is 12 residues long. The CDR3 here is CSLPRADTEAFF. Written as DNA, the CDR3 is TGCAGCCTTCCCCGAGCGGACACTGAAGCTTTCTTT.

The chain links TRBV12-3 or TRBV12-4 to TRBJ2-3; TRBD1 matches at 10 bases. Germline trimming cut 3 bases from V and 2 bases from J; bases unmatched to any gene: 5. The length of the CDR3 is 16 residues. The CDR3 DNA is TGTGCCAGCAGTTTTCGACAGGGGGCAACCACAGATACGCAGTATTTT. Protein sequence: CASSFRQGATTDTQYF.

In this sample, this clonotype turned up a few times. The chain is built from TRBV5-1 and TRBJ2-7; 8 nucleotides align to TRBD2. V trimming: 2 bases; J trimming: 3 bases; junction bases outside the gene matches: 7. The CDR3 totals 15 residues. The V gene's germline CDR1 is SGHRS and CDR2 YFSETQ. The CDR3 spells CASSFPSSGNYEQYF. The CDR3 DNA reads as TGCGCCAGCAGCTTCCCCAGTAGCGGGAACTACGAGCAGTACTTC.

The sample holds a few counts of this clonotype. This CDR3 is CASSLQGPRGYNEQFF. The CDR3 DNA is TGCGCCAGCAGCTTGCAAGGGCCCCGCGGCTACAATGAGCAGTTCTTC. This rearrangement joins TRBV5-1 to TRBJ2-1, with D unclear. Germline V CDR1 and CDR2: SGHRS, YFSETQ. V was shortened by 1 base and J by 3 bases, with 14 bases between the two germline ends. CDR3 length: 16 amino acids. The full variable domain, completed using reference TRBV5-1 and TRBJ2-1, is KAGVTQTPRYLIKTRGQQVTLSCSPISGHRSVSWYQQTPGQGLQFLFEYFSETQRNKGNFPGRFSGRQFSNSRSEMNVSTLELGDSALYLCASSLQGPRGYNEQFFGPGTRLTVL.

The chain uses TRBV7-8 and TRBJ2-5, with 7 positions matching TRBD2. This CDR3 spans 15 amino acids. Germline V gene sequence: CDR1 SGHVS, CDR2 FQNEAQ. The J segment lost 1 base and the V segment lost 3 bases, leaving 5 bases of the junction unmatched. The CDR3 DNA reads as TGTGCCAGCAGCTTCGGGGAGGGGTTCCAAGAGACCCAGTACTTC. Its translation is CASSFGEGFQETQYF. Using reference TRBV7-8 and TRBJ2-5 for the parts outside the CDR3, the full variable domain is GAGVSQSPRYKVAKRGQDVALRCDPISGHVSLFWYQQALGQGPEFLTYFQNEAQLDKSGLPSDRFFAERPEGSVSTLKIQRTQQEDSAVYLCASSFGEGFQETQYFGPGTRLLVL.

This clonotype occurred a few times. This chain joins TRBV6-6 and TRBJ1-2; 9 bases align to TRBD1. The CDR3 consists of 14 residues. Germline loops: CDR1 MNHNY, CDR2 SVGAGI (reference sequence). The junction had 7 bases not matched to a gene; V was cut back by 6 bases and J by 5 bases. CDR3 region: CASRSTGQGYGYTF. In DNA, the CDR3 is TGTGCCAGCAGATCTACAGGACAGGGGTATGGCTACACCTTC.